This TCR beta chain was observed in a study of radiotherapy plus CTLA-4 blockade in lung cancer. The data were produced by immunoSEQ multiplex PCR, yet TCRdb's version contains in-frame clones alone and is incomplete. The sample records tens of thousands of clones, less than 85% being singletons. This clone appeared a few times. V gave up 6 bases and J gave up 6 bases, with 9 bases separating them. Germline V CDR1 and CDR2: ENHRY, SYGVKD. The CDR3 consists of 12 residues. This chain links TRBV10-3 with TRBJ1-5, with unresolved D. This clonotype was obtained from a human donor with non-small cell lung cancer who had stable disease on radiotherapy plus ipilimumab. The sample in question was peripheral blood, obtained from a patient treated with radiotherapy plus ipilimumab. The CDR3 DNA reads TGTGCCATCAGCCTTGAGGGTCAGCCCCAGCATTTT. Encoded protein: CAISLEGQPQHF.